Listed below are T cell receptor beta chains from one sample, sequenced in a study of long-term antiretroviral therapy in people with HIV. Some clones are missing from TCRdb's copy, which holds only in-frame ones; the method was immunoSEQ multiplex PCR. Of 25,000 to 35,000 clones in the sample, around nine tenths are singletons; the top ten hold under 7.5%. Specimen: unsorted PBMCs, collected about 5 years before starting antiretroviral therapy. The receptor set was obtained from a man in his fifties with HIV. The CDR3 runs from the conserved cysteine through the conserved F or W. The D gene is left open where the match is weak. A clone size is listed for some rows: how often the clone was seen (once, few, many), or a class if it is expanded.

CDR3nt: TGTGCCAGCAGCCCTTATAGCGGGGATGGGACAGATACGCAGTATTTT
CDR3aa: CASSPYSGDGTDTQYF
abundance: NA
d_gene: TRBD2
j_gene: TRBJ2-3
v_gene: TRBV9

CDR3nt: TGCGCCAGCAGCTCCCGCATCCACGAGCAGTACTTC
CDR3aa: CASSSRIHEQYF
abundance: NA
d_gene: NA
j_gene: TRBJ2-7
v_gene: TRBV5-1

CDR3nt: TGCGCCAGCAGCTTGGGGGAAAGGGGTTTCTATGGCTACACCTTC
CDR3aa: CASSLGERGFYGYTF
abundance: NA
d_gene: NA
j_gene: TRBJ1-2
v_gene: TRBV5-1

CDR3nt: TGTGCCAGCAGCGTAGTTGGGTCTGGGCCTGGAAACACCATATATTTT
CDR3aa: CASSVVGSGPGNTIYF
abundance: once
d_gene: NA
j_gene: TRBJ1-3
v_gene: TRBV9

CDR3nt: TGTGCCAGTAGTGAGGGCGGGGCCGCACAATATTCCTACGAGCAGTACTTC
CDR3aa: CASSEGGAAQYSYEQYF
abundance: NA
d_gene: NA
j_gene: TRBJ2-7
v_gene: TRBV19

CDR3nt: TGTGCCTGGAGTTCAGGGAGGAGGGCTGAAGCTTTCTTT
CDR3aa: CAWSSGRRAEAFF
abundance: NA
d_gene: NA
j_gene: TRBJ1-1
v_gene: TRBV30

CDR3nt: TGTGCCAGCAATCCCTCCAGCGTAGCTAACTATGGCTACACCTTC
CDR3aa: CASNPSSVANYGYTF
abundance: NA
d_gene: NA
j_gene: TRBJ1-2
v_gene: TRBV6-1

CDR3nt: TGTGCCAGCAGTTTGAGGCAGGGGGCCACCGGGGAGCTGTTTTTT
CDR3aa: CASSLRQGATGELFF
abundance: NA
d_gene: TRBD1
j_gene: TRBJ2-2
v_gene: TRBV27

CDR3nt: TGCAGCGTTGCGTGGGCAGGGCTAGGTGAAAAACTGTTTTTT
CDR3aa: CSVAWAGLGEKLFF
abundance: NA
d_gene: NA
j_gene: TRBJ1-4
v_gene: TRBV29-1

CDR3nt: TGTGCCAGCAGCTTGTACGGCAGGACTAACTATGGCTACACCTTC
CDR3aa: CASSLYGRTNYGYTF
abundance: once
d_gene: NA
j_gene: TRBJ1-2
v_gene: TRBV5-4